Below are 31 T cell receptor beta chains sequenced from a single sample in a study of cytomegalovirus exposure and HLA in healthy donors. The study ran its PCR with 60 Vbeta and 13 Jbeta primers. Assay used: immunoSEQ multiplex PCR; TCRdb lists only in-frame clones, some missing. The repertoire holds 100,000 to 150,000 clones, with 73% as singletons. Material: PBMCs. All receptors derive from a man aged 60-69 years in good health and CMV-seropositive.

The chain's CDR3 is CASSLGDPSSGRGYTF. Here the CDR3 DNA reads TGTGCCAGCAGCTTAGGGGACCCCTCTAGCGGGCGGGGCTACACCTTC. The chain uses TRBV7-9 and TRBJ1-2; maybe TRBD1 (5 bases). The V end lost 1 base, the J end lost 8 bases, and 20 bases lay between the germline ends. Germline CDR1 reads SEHNR; CDR2 reads FQNEAQ (reference sequence). The CDR3 sequence is 16 residues long.

V and J are TRBV14 and TRBJ2-3, with 9 bases that match TRBD1. Germline lookup yields CDR1 SGHDN and CDR2 FVKESK. V was pared by 3 bases and J by 2 bases, with 9 bases of the junction left unmatched. The CDR3 runs 17 residues. This CDR3 reads CASSHLRGTGTTDTQYF. As DNA, the CDR3 is TGTGCCAGCAGCCATCTGCGGGGGACAGGGACCACAGATACGCAGTATTTT.

The genes are TRBV30 and TRBJ2-5; TRBD2 might be the D (5 bases). The CDR3 loop spans 14 amino acids. Germline CDR1 and CDR2: GTSNPN and SVGIG (reference sequence). Trimming removed 8 bases at V and 2 bases at J, with 18 bases between. The CDR3 here is CAVGRDRGQETQYF. The CDR3 DNA follows: TGTGCCGTTGGACGGGATCGGGGACAAGAGACCCAGTACTTC.

The J gene is TRBJ1-6, the V gene TRBV19; 7 bases fit TRBD1. Germline CDR1 is LNHDA and CDR2 is SQIVND (reference sequence). The CDR3 loop spans 15 amino acids. J lost 8 bases, V lost 1 base, and 5 bases had no gene match. The CDR3 spells CASSIGRGRDSPLHF. The CDR3 region has the DNA TGTGCCAGTAGTATAGGAAGGGGGCGTGATTCACCCCTCCACTTT.

The chain combines TRBV7-3 with TRBJ1-1; 10 positions agree with TRBD1. Trimming at V came to 6 bases and at J to 11 bases, leaving 9 bases not matched to a gene. The CDR3 contains 13 residues. CDR1 and CDR2 (germline): SGHTA, FQGTGA. The CDR3 spells CASRPGTGVGAFF. In DNA form, the CDR3 reads TGTGCCAGCAGACCCGGGACAGGGGTTGGCGCTTTCTTT.

In this sample, this clone turned up a few times. The chain carries TRBV7-3 and TRBJ1-1; TRBD1 is a possible D gene (6 bases). The CDR3 runs to 13 residues. Germline lookup yields CDR1 SGHTA and CDR2 FQGTGA. V gave up 2 bases and J gave up 5 bases, with 9 bases separating them. CDR3 amino acids: CASSLSRGTEAFF. DNA for the CDR3: TGTGCCAGCAGCTTATCAAGGGGGACTGAAGCTTTCTTT.

The gene calls are TRBV5-1 and TRBJ2-3; 9 bases align to TRBD2. The CDR3 contains 17 residues. The germline V gene has CDR1 SGHRS and CDR2 YFSETQ. V trimming: 0 bases; J trimming: 1 base; junction bases outside the gene matches: 6. The CDR3 bases are TGCGCCAGCAGCTTGGAATCGGCGGGGGGGCGCACAGATACGCAGTATTTT. Residues: CASSLESAGGRTDTQYF.

The chain is built from TRBV30 and TRBJ2-7; D is undetermined. Per germline, CDR1 GTSNPN and CDR2 SVGIG (reference sequence). The CDR3 spans 13 residues. Trimming stripped 2 bases from V and 1 base from J, with 9 bases between. The CDR3 region has the DNA TGTGCCTGGAGTATGAGGCCGTCCTACGAGCAGTACTTC. It yields the protein CAWSMRPSYEQYF. Together with reference TRBV30 and TRBJ2-7, the CDR3 gives the full variable domain: SQTIHQWPATLVQPVGSPLSLECTVEGTSNPNLYWYRQAAGRGLQLLFYSVGIGQISSEVPQNLSASRPQDRQFILSSKKLLLSDSGFYLCAWSMRPSYEQYFGPGTRLTVT.

V and J are TRBV5-1 and TRBJ2-7, with 7 bases lining up with TRBD2. Per the germline V gene, CDR1 is SGHRS and CDR2 is YFSETQ. The ends lost 4 bases at V and 0 bases at J; junction bases unmatched: 7. This CDR3 is 15 amino acids long. The DNA for the CDR3 is TGCGCCAGCAGCATAACGGGACTAAGCTCCTACGAGCAGTACTTC. Amino acids: CASSITGLSSYEQYF.

The rearrangement uses TRBV6-4 and TRBJ2-1, with TRBD2 identical over 8 bases. The CDR3 is 15 amino acids. V gave up 4 bases and J gave up 5 bases; unmatched junction bases: 7. Germline V gene lookup returns CDR1 MRHNA and CDR2 SNTAGT. This chain's CDR3 is CASSASSGLHNEQFF. The CDR3 DNA sequence: TGTGCCAGCAGTGCGTCTAGCGGGCTCCACAATGAGCAGTTCTTC.

The V gene is TRBV6-1, the J gene TRBJ2-2; TRBD2 might be the D (6 bases). This CDR3 spans 13 amino acids. Germline CDR1 is MNHNS and CDR2 is SASEGT. V shed 6 bases and J shed 6 bases, with 11 bases lying between them. The CDR3 here is CASSAGRAGELFF. The CDR3 DNA sequence: TGTGCCAGCAGCGCGGGACGCGCCGGGGAGCTGTTTTTT.

The V and J genes are TRBV27 and TRBJ2-5; possible D gene TRBD2, 6 bases. The CDR3 has 13 amino acids. Per the germline V gene, CDR1 is MNHEY and CDR2 is SMNVEV (reference sequence). V gave up 5 bases and J gave up 6 bases, with 13 bases separating them. The CDR3 nucleotides read TGTGCCAGCAGTAGACTGGAGGGGAAGACCCAGTACTTC. Translating it yields CASSRLEGKTQYF.

The gene calls are TRBV27 and TRBJ2-7; TRBD1 might be the D (6 bases). CDR1 is MNHEY, CDR2 SMNVEV, per germline (reference sequence). This CDR3 has 13 residues. V gave up 5 bases and J gave up 7 bases, with 15 bases separating them. The CDR3 here is CASSLVGGGEQYF. The CDR3 DNA reads as TGTGCCAGCAGTCTCGTTGGGGGCGGGGAGCAGTACTTC.

This chain uses TRBV10-3 with TRBJ2-5, with 7 bases matching TRBD2. V dropped 10 bases and J dropped 2; count of bases not matched to a gene: 10. CDR3 length: 14 residues. The germline V gene has CDR1 ENHRY and CDR2 SYGVKD. CDR3 sequence: CATGPTSTQETQYF. CDR3 nucleotides: TGTGCCACAGGACCGACTAGCACGCAAGAGACCCAGTACTTC.

The genes are TRBV15 and TRBJ1-1, with 8 bases aligning to TRBD1. V shed 0 bases and J 0 bases; nucleotides not matched to a gene: 6. The CDR3 totals 17 residues. Germline V gives CDR1 LNHNV, CDR2 YYDKDF (reference sequence). The chain's CDR3 is CATSRDLGTGLNTEAFF. DNA for the CDR3: TGTGCCACCAGCAGAGATCTTGGGACAGGCCTGAACACTGAAGCTTTCTTT.

The gene calls are TRBV5-4 and TRBJ2-5; 9 bases are a match to TRBD2. V was clipped by 4 bases and J by 2 bases; unmatched bases: 6. Germline assignment: CDR1 SGHNT and CDR2 YYREEE (reference sequence). CDR3 length equals 15 residues. This CDR3 is CASSRGGGDQETQYF. The CDR3 nucleotides read TGTGCCAGCAGCCGGGGCGGGGGGGATCAAGAGACCCAGTACTTC.

This clone has more than one count but fewer than ten. The chain combines TRBV7-8 with TRBJ1-6; 7 bases agree with TRBD1. The CDR3 sequence is 15 residues long. After removal of 0 bases from V and 10 bases from J, the junction contained 6 bases not matched to a gene. The germline V gene encodes CDR1 SGHVS and CDR2 FQNEAQ. CDR3 sequence (DNA): TGTGCCAGCAGCTTAGCGGCAACCAGGGGGTCACCCCTCCACTTT. Amino acids: CASSLAATRGSPLHF.

This clone was picked up a small number of times. The chain combines TRBV11-2 with TRBJ2-1, with TRBD1 matching 9 bases. The V gene end was trimmed by 5 bases and the J gene end by 8 bases; junction bases not matched to a gene: 10. CDR1 SGHAT and CDR2 FQNNGV come from the germline V gene. The CDR3 totals 15 residues. Here the CDR3 DNA reads TGTGCCAGCAGCCTAACAGGGGGCCCGGGGGATGAGCAGTTCTTC. It translates to CASSLTGGPGDEQFF.

CDR3 loop: CASSLRGPRSYATNEKLFF. CDR3 coding DNA: TGTGCCAGCAGCTTGAGGGGTCCCCGGAGCTATGCAACTAATGAAAAACTGTTTTTT. This chain links TRBV5-5 with TRBJ1-4; perhaps TRBD1 as D (5 bases). The CDR3 has 19 residues. The V gene's germline CDR1 is SGHKS and CDR2 YYEKEE (reference sequence). V lost 1 base, J lost 0 bases, and 19 bases lay in between.

The chain recombines TRBV4-1 with TRBJ1-2; tentatively, D is TRBD1 (6 bases). CDR1 is MGHRA, CDR2 YSYEKL, per germline. Trimming removed 0 bases from V and 6 bases from J, with 14 bases in between. The CDR3 is 15 amino acids. This CDR3 reads CASSQDRAGGDGYTF. CDR3 sequence (DNA): TGCGCCAGCAGCCAAGATCGTGCGGGGGGCGATGGCTACACCTTC.

This clone was seen only a few times. The V gene is TRBV7-9, the J gene TRBJ2-7; D perhaps matches TRBD1 (6 bases). V lost 4 bases, J lost 3 bases, and 16 bases lay in between. This CDR3 contains 15 residues. Germline CDR1 is SEHNR and CDR2 is FQNEAQ (reference sequence). The CDR3 region is CASSSTRGSNYEQYF. In nucleotides, the CDR3 is TGTGCCAGCAGCTCTACCAGGGGCTCCAACTACGAGCAGTACTTC.

As for this clone: Other DNA variants within this sample encode the same CDR3. This chain links TRBV5-1 with TRBJ2-3; TRBD2 agrees at 14 bases. Germline V CDR1 and CDR2: SGHRS, YFSETQ. The CDR3 totals 16 residues. Trimming cost V 3 bases and J 3 bases; bases outside gene matches: 3. CDR3 sequence (DNA): TGCGCCAGCAGCTACGGACTAGCGGGGGGAACAGATACGCAGTATTTT. This gives the protein CASSYGLAGGTDTQYF.

The CDR3 DNA reads as TGTGCCAGCAGCTTAGCTTATGACAGTCAAGCTTTCTTT. Encoded protein: CASSLAYDSQAFF. This chain uses TRBV7-8 with TRBJ1-1, with a weak D call TRBD1 (5 bases). Between the trimmed V and J ends, which lost 0 bases and 9 bases, there was a span of 11 bases. The germline gives CDR1 SGHVS, CDR2 FQNEAQ. The CDR3 covers 13 residues. Drawing the rest from reference TRBV7-8 and TRBJ1-1, the complete variable domain is GAGVSQSPRYKVAKRGQDVALRCDPISGHVSLFWYQQALGQGPEFLTYFQNEAQLDKSGLPSDRFFAERPEGSVSTLKIQRTQQEDSAVYLCASSLAYDSQAFFGQGTRLTVV.

The rearrangement uses TRBV19 and TRBJ2-7; TRBD1 is a possible D gene (6 bases). The CDR3 consists of 15 residues. In germline, CDR1 is LNHDA, CDR2 SQIVND (reference sequence). V lost 4 bases and J lost 5, with 18 bases in between. The CDR3 nucleotides are TGTGCCAGTAGTACCAACAGGGCCTTGAGCCACGAGCAGTACTTC. It is translated as CASSTNRALSHEQYF.

The chain couples TRBV10-3 to TRBJ2-5; 7 bases line up with TRBD1. CDR1 is ENHRY and CDR2 is SYGVKD in the germline V gene. This CDR3 comprises 17 residues. The V segment lost 7 bases and the J segment 5 bases; nucleotides outside the gene matches: 19. In nucleotides, the CDR3 is TGTGCCATCAATGAATTCGGACTCAATAAGGGACAGGAGACCCAGTACTTC. Translating gives CAINEFGLNKGQETQYF.

There are a few counts of this clone. The gene calls are TRBV4-1 and TRBJ2-2; 7 nucleotides agree with TRBD2. V dropped 5 bases and J dropped 4; count of bases not matched to a gene: 7. This CDR3 is built from 15 residues. CDR1 and CDR2 (germline): MGHRA, YSYEKL. The CDR3 sequence: CASSSQRGRTGELFF. DNA for the CDR3: TGCGCCAGCAGCTCCCAGCGGGGACGCACCGGGGAGCTGTTTTTT.

The chain has TRBV5-1 and TRBJ2-7; 8 nucleotides agree with TRBD1. CDR3 length: 15 residues. J was trimmed by 5 bases and V by 1 base; bases with no gene match: 8. CDR1 SGHRS and CDR2 YFSETQ come from the germline V gene. This CDR3 reads CASSLPGTGGHEQYF. Here the CDR3 DNA reads TGCGCCAGCAGCTTGCCCGGGACAGGAGGCCACGAGCAGTACTTC.

V and J are TRBV30 and TRBJ2-5; the D gene is possibly TRBD2 (5 bases). CDR1 GTSNPN and CDR2 SVGIG come from the germline V gene (reference sequence). The CDR3 totals 14 residues. Trimming pared 1 base from V and 1 base from J, leaving 10 bases between. The CDR3: CAWSEGGSQETQYF. DNA for the CDR3: TGTGCCTGGAGTGAAGGAGGCAGCCAAGAGACCCAGTACTTC.

The V gene is TRBV5-1, the J gene TRBJ2-3; 12 bases map to TRBD2. This CDR3 is built from 14 residues. Germline lookup yields CDR1 SGHRS and CDR2 YFSETQ. With 8 bases clipped from V and 4 bases from J, the junction kept 5 bases outside the gene matches. The CDR3 region has the DNA TGCGCCAGTTCAACTAGCGGGGGGTCAGATACGCAGTATTTT. This encodes CASSTSGGSDTQYF.

The gene calls are TRBV7-6 and TRBJ1-1; D gene unclear. Germline loops: CDR1 SGHVS, CDR2 FNYEAQ. The V gene lost 1 base and the J gene lost 2 bases, with 5 bases spanning the gap. This CDR3 has 13 residues. In DNA form, the CDR3 reads TGTGCCAGCAGCTTAGGGAGTAACACTGAAGCTTTCTTT. Protein: CASSLGSNTEAFF.

This clone has a single count. The chain combines TRBV2 with TRBJ2-7, with 10 bases identical to TRBD2. The CDR3 is 16 amino acids. The germline V gene encodes CDR1 SNHLY and CDR2 FYNNEI. Germline trimming cut 5 bases from V and 1 base from J; bases unmatched to any gene: 8. This chain's CDR3 is CASSFLSGGSSYEQYF. CDR3 DNA: TGTGCCAGCAGTTTCCTTAGCGGGGGGTCTTCCTACGAGCAGTACTTC. The full variable domain, rest sourced from reference TRBV2 and TRBJ2-7, is EPEVTQTPSHQVTQMGQEVILRCVPISNHLYFYWYRQILGQKVEFLVSFYNNEISEKSEIFDDQFSVERPDGSNFTLKIRSTKLEDSAMYFCASSFLSGGSSYEQYFGPGTRLTVT.